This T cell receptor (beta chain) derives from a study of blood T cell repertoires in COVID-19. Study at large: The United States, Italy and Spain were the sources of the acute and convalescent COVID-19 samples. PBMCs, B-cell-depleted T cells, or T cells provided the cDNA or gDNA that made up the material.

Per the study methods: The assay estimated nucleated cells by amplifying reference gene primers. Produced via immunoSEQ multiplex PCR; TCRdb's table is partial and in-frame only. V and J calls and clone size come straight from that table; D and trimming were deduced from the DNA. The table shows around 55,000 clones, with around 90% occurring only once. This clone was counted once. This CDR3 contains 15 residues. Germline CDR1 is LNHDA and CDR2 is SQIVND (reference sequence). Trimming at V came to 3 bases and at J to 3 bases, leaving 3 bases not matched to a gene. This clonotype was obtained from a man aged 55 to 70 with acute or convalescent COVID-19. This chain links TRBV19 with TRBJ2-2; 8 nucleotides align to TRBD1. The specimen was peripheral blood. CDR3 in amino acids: CASSMLGQDTGELFF. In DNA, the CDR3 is TGTGCCAGTAGTATGTTGGGACAGGACACCGGGGAGCTGTTTTTT.